The next 6 T cell receptor beta chains were all read from a single sample in a study of shared clonotypes between healthy human individuals. Using immunoSEQ multiplex PCR, the repertoire was profiled, and TCRdb retains in-frame clones only, with some absent. The sample holds about 1.5 million clones, 95% to 97% seen once. Sequencing was done on a sample of naive CD4+ T cells sorted from blood. Subset noted: CD45RA+ positively selected. These receptors all stem from a young man in good health.

The chain links TRBV5-6 to TRBJ2-6; D is undetermined. Germline lookup yields CDR1 SGHDT and CDR2 YYEEEE. The CDR3 is made up of 15 amino acids. The V and J ends lost 2 bases and 1 base respectively, with 7 bases between them. The DNA for the CDR3 is TGTGCCAGCAGCTTTGGGATATCTGGGGCCAACGTCCTGACTTTC. It codes for CASSFGISGANVLTF.

The chain employs TRBV2 and TRBJ1-5, with 7 bases identical to TRBD1. V dropped 6 bases and J dropped 1; count of bases not matched to a gene: 15. The CDR3 is 18 amino acids. The germline CDR1 and CDR2 sequences are SNHLY and FYNNEI. The CDR3 protein is CASSPLGQVTRSNQPQHF. CDR3 nucleotide sequence: TGTGCCAGCAGCCCCCTCGGACAGGTAACAAGGAGCAATCAGCCCCAGCATTTT.

This chain links TRBV7-3 with TRBJ1-4; TRBD1 matches at 7 bases. J gave up 5 bases and V 5 bases, and 2 bases lay outside the gene matches. Germline V lookup: CDR1 SGHTA, CDR2 FQGTGA. The length of the CDR3 is 13 residues. As DNA, the CDR3 is TGTGCCAGCAGCCAGGGACAGAATGAAAAACTGTTTTTT. Amino acid sequence: CASSQGQNEKLFF.

The rearrangement links TRBV28 to TRBJ1-1; possibly TRBD1 for D (6 bases). The length of the CDR3 is 13 residues. The ends were cut back, 11 bases at V and 1 base at J, with 14 bases in the middle. Germline values: CDR1 MDHEN, CDR2 SYDVKM. The CDR3 DNA reads as TGTGCCGCCAGGCAGGGGAGGAACACTGAAGCTTTCTTT. This translates into CAARQGRNTEAFF.

This sequence joins TRBV27 and TRBJ2-7; D assignment may be TRBD1 or TRBD2 (5 bases each). Trimming removed 5 bases from V and 2 bases from J, with 13 bases in between. CDR1 is MNHEY and CDR2 is SMNVEV in the germline V gene (reference sequence). The length of the CDR3 is 14 residues. The chain's CDR3 is CASSPLGETYEQYF. CDR3 nucleotides: TGTGCCAGCAGTCCCCTGGGGGAGACCTACGAGCAGTACTTC.

This rearrangement joins TRBV7-6 to TRBJ2-1; 7 nucleotides match TRBD2. CDR1 is SGHVS and CDR2 is FNYEAQ in the germline V gene. V lost 6 bases to trimming and J lost 0 bases; unmatched junction nucleotides: 8. This CDR3 region has 16 residues. In nucleotides, the CDR3 is TGTGCCAGCAGTCTCAGCGGGGCGAGCTCCTACAATGAGCAGTTCTTC. Its protein product is CASSLSGASSYNEQFF.